What follows is one T cell receptor (beta chain) and its context. Using immunoSEQ multiplex PCR, the repertoire was profiled, and TCRdb retains in-frame clones only, with some absent. The repertoire holds approximately 250,000 clones, approximately 85% seen once, with around 9.8% in the top ten. V dropped 4 bases and J dropped 2; count of bases not matched to a gene: 13. This CDR3 region has 16 residues. Per germline, CDR1 GTSNPN and CDR2 SVGIG (reference sequence). This entry is derived from a study of blood T cell repertoires in COVID-19. About the study: T cells, B-cell-depleted T cells, or PBMCs provided the cDNA or gDNA that served as material.

Cohorts were assigned according to the clinical history that participants reported. This receptor was identified in a woman between 50 and 59 years old with acute COVID-19. Sequenced sample: PBMCs or T cells enriched from blood (not recorded which). This chain joins TRBV30 and TRBJ1-2, with 7 bases that match TRBD1. CDR3 nucleotide sequence: TGTGCCTGGACCCACCCGACAGGGCCAGGGAACTATGGCTACACCTTC. Translation: CAWTHPTGPGNYGYTF.